Listed here are 19 T cell receptor beta chains from one sample, sequenced in a study of blood T cell repertoires in COVID-19. The protocol was immunoSEQ multiplex PCR, while the TCRdb copy is restricted to in-frame clones and leaves out a portion. The repertoire has fewer than 450,000 clones, roughly 84% of them found once; the top ten carry more than 1%. The material sequenced was PBMCs or T cells enriched from blood (not recorded which). All receptors derive from a woman aged 30 to 39 who had recovered from COVID-19.

The V call is TRBV5-1, the J call TRBJ2-5; 12 bases fit TRBD2. Germline V gene sequence: CDR1 SGHRS, CDR2 YFSETQ. V dropped 3 bases and J dropped 5; count of bases not matched to a gene: 5. This CDR3 spans 15 amino acids. CDR3 bases: TGCGCCAGCAGCTCTAGCGGGGGGGCCTATGAGACCCAGTACTTC. It encodes CASSSSGGAYETQYF.

V usage is TRBV5-4 and J usage is TRBJ1-2; perhaps TRBD1 as D (6 bases). This CDR3 is 15 amino acids long. Trimming removed 0 bases at V and 4 bases at J, with 13 bases between. CDR1 and CDR2 (germline): SGHNT, YYREEE (reference sequence). CDR3 DNA: TGTGCCAGCAGCTTGGGGGGGCATCGGGTCTATGGCTACACCTTC. It specifies CASSLGGHRVYGYTF.

This clone has just one count. The chain has TRBV19 and TRBJ2-2; no clear D. V lost 6 bases, J lost 0 bases, and 11 bases lay in between. This CDR3 has 15 amino acids. Germline CDR1 is LNHDA and CDR2 is SQIVND (reference sequence). The CDR3 loop reads CASSLSAPNTGELFF. As DNA, the CDR3 is TGTGCCAGTAGCCTCAGTGCCCCGAACACCGGGGAGCTGTTTTTT.

The gene calls are TRBV6-6 and TRBJ1-5; TRBD1 might be the D (6 bases). Germline lookup yields CDR1 MNHNY and CDR2 SVGAGI (reference sequence). This CDR3 comprises 16 residues. The V end was cut by 4 bases, the J end by 3 bases, with 16 bases between. The CDR3 is CASSSHAGADNQPQHF. The CDR3 region has the DNA TGTGCCAGCAGTTCACATGCAGGGGCAGACAATCAGCCCCAGCATTTT.

The V call is TRBV15, the J call TRBJ2-3; D gene uncertain. Trimming left V 0 bases short and J 0 bases short, with 7 bases between. The CDR3 extends over 15 amino acids. Germline lookup yields CDR1 LNHNV and CDR2 YYDKDF (reference sequence). The CDR3 spells CATSRDGASTDTQYF. The CDR3, as DNA: TGTGCCACCAGCAGAGATGGAGCTAGCACAGATACGCAGTATTTT.

The CDR3 DNA follows: TGTGCCAGCAGTTACTCGAGTATGGGAAGCAGGGAGGACACCGGGGAGCTGTTTTTT. This gives the protein CASSYSSMGSREDTGELFF. This chain links TRBV6-2 or TRBV6-3 with TRBJ2-2; tentatively, D is TRBD2 (6 bases). The V and J ends lost 0 bases and 3 bases respectively, with 20 bases between them. From germline, CDR1 is MNHEY and CDR2 SVGEGT. The CDR3 extends over 19 amino acids.

The V and J genes are TRBV4-1 and TRBJ2-3; 15 bases are shared with TRBD2. CDR1 is MGHRA, CDR2 YSYEKL, per germline. The CDR3 runs to 17 residues. V was pared by 2 bases and J by 11 bases, with 11 bases of the junction left unmatched. The CDR3 sequence: CASSQTGTSGRRVGQYF. The CDR3 DNA is TGCGCCAGCAGCCAAACCGGGACTAGCGGGAGGCGGGTTGGGCAGTATTTT.

The genes are TRBV28 and TRBJ2-3; D possibly corresponds to TRBD1 (6 bases). V was clipped by 1 base and J by 2 bases, with 10 bases between them. The CDR3 has 15 residues. Per germline, CDR1 MDHEN and CDR2 SYDVKM. CDR3 coding DNA: TGTGCCAGCAGTTTATTGGGACATTCCACAGATACGCAGTATTTT. This sequence encodes CASSLLGHSTDTQYF.

This clone was observed a single time. V and J are TRBV11-3 and TRBJ2-3; TRBD2 matches at 10 bases. V gave up 5 bases and J gave up 3 bases; unmatched junction bases: 17. This CDR3 spans 19 amino acids. Germline CDR1 SGHNT, CDR2 YENEEA. As DNA, the CDR3 is TGTGCCAGCAGCCCAGGGCCTCTAGCGGGGGCCCCATTGACAGATACGCAGTATTTT. Translated, it gives CASSPGPLAGAPLTDTQYF.

This chain uses TRBV14 with TRBJ1-1; D is unresolved. Germline V lookup: CDR1 SGHDN, CDR2 FVKESK. The CDR3 has 16 amino acids. Trimming stripped 1 base from V and 0 bases from J, with 12 bases between. CDR3 region: CASSQGGGPMNTEAFF. DNA for the CDR3: TGTGCCAGCAGCCAAGGAGGAGGGCCTATGAACACTGAAGCTTTCTTT.

This clone was counted between two and nine times. The chain couples TRBV28 to TRBJ1-2, with a possible D match to TRBD1 (5 bases). This CDR3 is 15 amino acids long. V lost 6 bases to trimming and J lost 3 bases, with 17 bases between them. Germline CDR1 is MDHEN and CDR2 is SYDVKM. CDR3 amino acids: CASSPPRWGHYGYTF. Written as DNA, the CDR3 is TGTGCCAGCAGCCCCCCCCGGTGGGGCCACTATGGCTACACCTTC.

DNA for the CDR3: TGTGCCAGCAGTTGGGGGCTAGCGGAGACCTACAATGAGCAGTTCTTC. Translated: CASSWGLAETYNEQFF. The chain combines TRBV6-6 with TRBJ2-1; D may be TRBD2 (7 bases). This CDR3 has 16 amino acids. Trimming removed 4 bases at V and 2 bases at J, with 15 bases between. Germline values: CDR1 MNHNY, CDR2 SVGAGI (reference sequence).

The rearrangement links TRBV7-8 to TRBJ2-7, with D possibly matching TRBD1 (5 bases). Trimming cost V 2 bases and J 5 bases, with 10 bases left between them. This CDR3 has 13 amino acids. Germline V lookup: CDR1 SGHVS, CDR2 FQNEAQ. The CDR3 reads CASSLQGSHEQYF. The CDR3 coding sequence is TGTGCCAGCAGCTTACAGGGCAGTCACGAGCAGTACTTC.

The CDR3 spells CATSDSGTGGNTQYF. The CDR3 nucleotides read TGTGCCACCAGTGACTCCGGGACAGGCGGAAACACGCAGTATTTT. This sequence joins TRBV24-1 and TRBJ2-3; 8 positions match TRBD1. V dropped 4 bases and J dropped 9; count of bases not matched to a gene: 11. Per germline, CDR1 KGHDR and CDR2 SFDVKD. This CDR3 contains 15 residues.

This rearrangement joins TRBV3-1 (or the pseudogene TRBV3-2) to TRBJ1-2; 7 bases agree with TRBD1. Trimming at V came to 0 bases and at J to 4 bases, leaving 5 bases not matched to a gene. The germline V gene encodes CDR1 LGHDT and CDR2 YNNKEL (reference sequence). This CDR3 has 15 residues. The CDR3 region has the DNA TGTGCCAGCAGCCAAGATACTGGGACAGTCTATGGCTACACCTTC. Amino acids: CASSQDTGTVYGYTF.

This clone has just a few counts. This CDR3 reads CASSRGYPQNSYEQYF. The CDR3 DNA reads as TGCGCCAGCAGCCGGGGCTATCCGCAGAACTCCTACGAGCAGTACTTC. This chain links TRBV4-3 with TRBJ2-7; tentative D call: TRBD1 (5 bases). The CDR3 length is 16 residues. The germline V gene has CDR1 LGHNA and CDR2 YSLEER. Trimming took off 4 bases at V and 0 bases at J, with 16 bases between the two ends.

V usage is TRBV2 and J usage is TRBJ1-1, with D perhaps matching TRBD1 (6 bases). The germline V gene has CDR1 SNHLY and CDR2 FYNNEI. There are 15 residues in the CDR3. The CDR3 sequence is CATVEQGMASTEAFF. The CDR3 coding sequence is TGTGCAACAGTGGAGCAGGGGATGGCGAGCACTGAAGCTTTCTTT. Full variable domain (missing parts from reference TRBV2 and TRBJ1-1): EPEVTQTPSHQVTQMGQEVILRCVPISNHLYFYWYRQILGQKVEFLVSFYNNEISEKSEIFDDQFSVERPDGSNFTLKIRSTKLEDSAMYFCATVEQGMASTEAFFGQGTRLTVV.

The rearrangement uses TRBV27 and TRBJ2-2; D is perhaps TRBD2 (6 bases). V shed 3 bases and J shed 4 bases, with 12 bases lying between them. The CDR3 covers 15 residues. Germline CDR1 and CDR2: MNHEY and SMNVEV (reference sequence). This chain's CDR3 is CASSLRGVGTGELFF. DNA for the CDR3: TGTGCCAGCAGTTTGCGCGGGGTAGGCACCGGGGAGCTGTTTTTT.

The chain employs TRBV4-1 and TRBJ2-5; a weak D match, TRBD2 (5 bases). Germline CDR1 is MGHRA and CDR2 is YSYEKL. The CDR3 runs to 12 residues. Trimming pared 3 bases from V and 7 bases from J, leaving 9 bases between. The CDR3 here is CASSHTEGTQYF. Here the CDR3 DNA reads TGCGCCAGCAGCCATACTGAGGGGACCCAGTACTTC.